The 10 T cell receptor beta chains listed next were all sequenced from one sample in a study of blood T cells in healthy people across ages. For the second PCR, which ran for 7 to 11 cycles, a sample-barcoded 5' primer and a J-beta primer mix were used. In TCRdb, the 5' RACE reads were re-called with MiXCR into one record per CDR3 protein. This sample carries 650,000 to 1,000,000 distinct CDR3 sequences, 36% of them seen once, and the ten largest clones take 10% to 15%. The specimen was blood. These receptors all come from a man younger than 30 in good health.

V usage is TRBV5-1 and J usage is TRBJ1-1; D is uncertain. This CDR3 is 12 amino acids long. V was clipped by 3 bases and J by 4 bases, with 7 bases between them. CDR1 and CDR2 from the germline V gene are SGHRS and YFSETQ. The DNA for the CDR3 is TGCGCCAGCAGCTCCGTTTCCACTGAAGCTTTCTTT. It specifies CASSSVSTEAFF.

This clonotype has just a few counts. This chain links TRBV20-1 with TRBJ1-1, with D tentatively TRBD1 (6 bases). V shed 3 bases and J shed 1 base, with 12 bases lying between them. Looked up from germline, CDR1 is DFQATT and CDR2 is SNEGSKA (reference sequence). There are 14 residues in the CDR3. The CDR3 is CSARRGSANTEAFF. CDR3 DNA sequence: TGCAGTGCTAGGAGGGGGTCGGCGAACACTGAAGCTTTCTTT.

This clonotype was detected only a few times. This rearrangement joins TRBV12-3 or TRBV12-4 to TRBJ2-6; the match to TRBD1 covers 8 bases. After removal of 5 bases from V and 2 bases from J, the junction contained 11 bases not matched to a gene. This CDR3 has 18 residues. As DNA, the CDR3 is TGTGCCAGCAGTACTGAATTCAGGGGGCCTCCTGGGGCCAACGTCCTGACTTTC. Its protein product is CASSTEFRGPPGANVLTF.

In its sample, this clonotype was seen once. The chain employs TRBV15 and TRBJ2-7; TRBD2 aligns across 13 bases. This CDR3 spans 18 amino acids. Germline V lookup: CDR1 LNHNV, CDR2 YYDKDF (reference sequence). Losses at the gene ends were 5 bases for V and 7 bases for J; bases not matched to a gene: 17. The CDR3 bases are TGTGCCACCAGCGGGTGGGGACTAGCGGGATCCCAATTCTATGAGCAGTACTTC. Translating gives CATSGWGLAGSQFYEQYF.

This clonotype was seen a handful of times. This sequence may be a read error, since a much larger clone differs from it by one base. This chain uses TRBV20-1 with TRBJ2-5; tentatively, D is TRBD1 or TRBD2 (5 bases each). The CDR3 is 13 residues long. Germline V gene data show CDR1 as DFQATT and CDR2 as SNEGSKA (reference sequence). Trimming left V 3 bases short and J 11 bases short, with 19 bases between. The CDR3 region is CSARGDGTNEQYF. The CDR3 DNA is TGCAGTGCTAGGGGGGACGGTACCAATGAGCAGTACTTC.

J is TRBJ2-1 and V is TRBV10-3; D is unclear. Gene TRBJ2-7 matches the end of the DNA better, so the J call may be wrong. The CDR3 covers 15 residues. Germline CDR1 and CDR2: ENHRY and SYGVKD. DNA for the CDR3: TGTGCCATCAGTGAGGAAACGATTCGTTACAATGAGCAGTACTTC. The encoded protein is CAISEETIRYNEQYF.

About this clonotype: A much larger clone lies one base from this, so it may be a read error. The chain recombines TRBV6-6 with TRBJ2-1; 9 bases are a match to TRBD2. This CDR3 has 14 residues. CDR1 MNHNY and CDR2 SVGAGI come from the germline V gene (reference sequence). The junction had 10 bases not matched to a gene; V was cut back by 8 bases and J by 8 bases. This CDR3 is CASCSTRTSDEQFF. As DNA, the CDR3 is TGTGCCAGCTGTTCGACTCGGACTAGCGATGAGCAGTTCTTC.

With respect to this clonotype: At one end, the junction sequence differs from germline, possibly due to a read error. The rearrangement links TRBV7-9 to TRBJ2-5; D unresolved. CDR3 length: 15 amino acids. Germline V gene data show CDR1 as SEHNR and CDR2 as FQNEAQ (reference sequence). The CDR3 loop reads CASSLVNSAVETQYF. CDR3 DNA: TGCGCCAGCAGCTTAGTTAACAGTGCGGTAGAGACCCAGTACTTC. Based on the CDR3 plus reference TRBV7-9 and TRBJ2-5, the full variable domain is DTGVSQNPRHKITKRGQNVTFRCDPISEHNRLYWYRQTLGQGPEFLTYFQNEAQLEKSRLLSDRFSAERPKGSFSTLEIQRTEQGDSAMYLCASSLVNSAVETQYFGPGTRLLVL.

The chain recombines TRBV15 with TRBJ1-2, with D possibly being TRBD1 (6 bases). The CDR3 covers 16 residues. V dropped 2 bases and J dropped 2 bases, with 15 bases sitting between them. Germline V CDR1 and CDR2: LNHNV, YYDKDF (reference sequence). The CDR3 is CATSRPSGGRNYGYTF. CDR3 DNA sequence: TGTGCCACCAGCAGACCCTCCGGGGGGCGGAACTATGGCTACACCTTC.

The rearrangement joins TRBV10-3 to TRBJ2-3; TRBD2 matches 7 bases. V shed 6 bases, J shed 0 bases, and the junction held 6 bases outside the gene matches. The germline CDR1 and CDR2 sequences are ENHRY and SYGVKD. This CDR3 spans 15 amino acids. This chain's CDR3 is CAISQRRESTDTQYF. CDR3 nucleotides: TGTGCCATCAGCCAACGGCGGGAGAGCACAGATACGCAGTATTTT.